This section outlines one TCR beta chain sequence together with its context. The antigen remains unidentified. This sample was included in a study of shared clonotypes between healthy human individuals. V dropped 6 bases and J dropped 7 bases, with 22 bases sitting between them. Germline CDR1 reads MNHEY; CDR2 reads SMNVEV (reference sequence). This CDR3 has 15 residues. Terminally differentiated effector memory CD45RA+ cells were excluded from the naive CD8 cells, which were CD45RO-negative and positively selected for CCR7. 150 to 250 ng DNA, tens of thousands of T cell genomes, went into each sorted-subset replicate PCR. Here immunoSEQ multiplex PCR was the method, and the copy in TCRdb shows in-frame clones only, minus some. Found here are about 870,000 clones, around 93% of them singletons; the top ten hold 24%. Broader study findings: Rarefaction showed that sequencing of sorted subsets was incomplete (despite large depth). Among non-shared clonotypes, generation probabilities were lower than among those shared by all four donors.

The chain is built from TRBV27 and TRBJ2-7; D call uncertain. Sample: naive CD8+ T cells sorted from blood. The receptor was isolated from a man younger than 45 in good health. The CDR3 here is CASSQAPGPLLEQYF. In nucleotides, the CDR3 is TGTGCCAGCAGCCAGGCGCCAGGACCATTATTGGAGCAGTACTTC.